A single sample is the source of the 3 T cell receptor beta chains below, sequenced in a study of OX40 agonist ivuxolimab in advanced cancers. Profiling relied on immunoSEQ multiplex PCR, and the TCRdb table lists in-frame clones only, not all of them. The table lists some 64,000 clones, approximately 86% of them singletons. The sequenced sample was CD4+ or CD8+ T cells sorted from blood, obtained in a trial of the OX40 agonist ivuxolimab. These TCRs come from an adult with an advanced solid tumor such as melanoma, head and neck, liver or kidney cancer.

J is TRBJ1-5 and V is TRBV4-1; D uncertain. The CDR3 sequence is 15 residues long. The germline gives CDR1 MGHRA, CDR2 YSYEKL. Trimming shortened V by 0 bases and J by 0 bases, and 6 bases separated the two germline ends. The CDR3 loop reads CASSQDANSNQPQHF. CDR3 bases: TGCGCCAGCAGCCAAGACGCCAATAGCAATCAGCCCCAGCATTTT.

V usage is TRBV10-3 and J usage is TRBJ1-6; D remains unclear. This CDR3 spans 14 amino acids. Trimming removed 2 bases from V and 10 bases from J, with 12 bases in between. CDR1 and CDR2 from the germline V gene are ENHRY and SYGVKD. The CDR3 loop is CAISEREQGSPLHF. CDR3 coding DNA: TGTGCCATCAGTGAGCGCGAACAAGGGTCACCCCTCCACTTT.

The chain links TRBV6-1 to TRBJ2-5; no clear D gene. Germline V gene sequence: CDR1 MNHNS, CDR2 SASEGT. The CDR3 runs to 12 residues. V lost 7 bases and J 5 bases, leaving 11 bases between the germline ends. CDR3 sequence (DNA): TGTGCCAGCACTGCCTACCGTGAGACCCAGTACTTC. This sequence encodes CASTAYRETQYF.